Each of the 12 T cell receptor beta chains below was sequenced from the same sample in a study of T cell repertoires in cytomegalovirus infection. TCRdb reprocessed the reads with MiXCR, giving one entry per CDR3 protein. This repertoire shows 400,000 to 550,000 distinct CDR3 sequences, 10% to 12% found once; its top ten account for around 9.6%. The material sequenced was PBMCs. The origin of the receptors is a human donor in good health (CMV status not recorded). Some clones in this sample may be carry-over from other donors' samples.

As concerns this clonotype: This clone may be a read error of a much larger clone one base away. The rearrangement uses TRBV29-1 and TRBJ1-5; unclear D gene. V was pared by 6 bases and J by 5 bases, with 14 bases between. CDR3 length equals 13 residues. CDR1 is SQVTM, CDR2 ANQGSEA, per germline. The CDR3 protein is CSVAGNPDQPQHF. The CDR3 DNA reads as TGCAGCGTAGCCGGGAACCCCGATCAGCCCCAGCATTTT. Supplemented by reference TRBV29-1 and TRBJ1-5, the full variable domain reads SAVISQKPSRDICQRGTSLTIQCQVDSQVTMMFWYRQQPGQSLTLIATANQGSEATYESGFVIDKFPISRPNLTFSTLTVSNMSPEDSSIYLCSVAGNPDQPQHFGDGTRLSIL.

This clonotype was seen ten or more times. The rearrangement uses TRBV7-2 and TRBJ1-4; 9 positions match TRBD1. Losses at the gene ends were 5 bases for V and 4 bases for J; bases not matched to a gene: 5. The germline gives CDR1 SGHTA, CDR2 FQGNSA. The length of the CDR3 is 15 residues. The CDR3 is CASSPGTGNNEKLFF. The CDR3 DNA is TGTGCCAGCAGCCCAGGGACAGGGAATAATGAAAAACTGTTTTTT.

The chain joins TRBV20-1 to TRBJ1-2; D might be TRBD1 (5 bases). CDR1 is DFQATT, CDR2 SNEGSKA, per germline (reference sequence). The CDR3 covers 17 residues. V was cut by 3 bases and J by 0 bases, with 20 bases left in between. The CDR3 sequence is CSASVEGTPSTNYGYTF. Written as DNA, the CDR3 is TGCAGTGCTAGTGTCGAGGGGACTCCCTCAACTAACTATGGCTACACCTTC.

This clonotype was counted many times. The chain links TRBV7-9 to TRBJ2-3; D remains unclear. V lost 5 bases and J 2 bases, leaving 14 bases between the germline ends. CDR3 size: 15 residues. Germline CDR1 is SEHNR and CDR2 is FQNEAQ (reference sequence). CDR3 DNA: TGTGCCAGCAGCCCCTTATCAACTCACACAGATACGCAGTATTTT. It translates to CASSPLSTHTDTQYF.

This clonotype appeared many times. The chain joins TRBV11-3 to TRBJ2-3, with D hard to call. Trimming shortened V by 0 bases and J by 3 bases, and 4 bases separated the two germline ends. CDR1 is SGHNT and CDR2 is YENEEA in the germline V gene. The CDR3 has 13 residues. As DNA, the CDR3 is TGTGCCAGCAGCTTAGATATGACAGATACGCAGTATTTT. It is translated as CASSLDMTDTQYF.

This sequence joins TRBV4-1 and TRBJ2-6; unclear D gene. V lost 4 bases and J lost 0, with 16 bases in between. Per germline, CDR1 MGHRA and CDR2 YSYEKL. This CDR3 contains 18 residues. The CDR3 DNA is TGCGCCAGCAGCCGACTGGACCAGGATAGCTCTGGGGCCAACGTCCTGACTTTC. Amino acids: CASSRLDQDSSGANVLTF.

This clonotype was observed at least ten times. The chain joins TRBV5-1 to TRBJ2-3; no firm D call. Trimming removed 2 bases from V and 2 bases from J, with 12 bases in between. Germline lookup yields CDR1 SGHRS and CDR2 YFSETQ. The CDR3 extends over 15 amino acids. The CDR3 loop is CASSFETPPTDTQYF. As DNA, the CDR3 is TGCGCCAGCAGCTTCGAGACACCTCCCACAGATACGCAGTATTTT.

This clonotype was counted many times. The rearrangement links TRBV11-2 to TRBJ1-1; D perhaps matches TRBD1 (5 bases). Germline assignment: CDR1 SGHAT and CDR2 FQNNGV. The CDR3 loop spans 13 amino acids. V was shortened by 5 bases and J by 3 bases, with 10 bases between the two germline ends. CDR3 in DNA: TGTGCCAGCAGCCCCCAGGGTTACACTGAAGCTTTCTTT. This gives the protein CASSPQGYTEAFF.

This clonotype was picked up many times. The gene calls are TRBV7-9 and TRBJ2-2, with TRBD2 matching 12 bases. The V gene end was trimmed by 5 bases and the J gene end by 6 bases; junction bases not matched to a gene: 19. The CDR3 spans 20 residues. Germline lookup yields CDR1 SEHNR and CDR2 FQNEAQ (reference sequence). The CDR3 DNA sequence: TGTGCCAGCAGCGATAGACTAGCGGGAGCGCGAGGGTCATTGGCCGGGGAGCTGTTTTTT. It specifies CASSDRLAGARGSLAGELFF.

This clonotype was detected only a few times. The gene calls are TRBV28 and TRBJ1-1, with D tentatively TRBD1 (6 bases). With 2 bases removed from V and 3 bases from J, the gap between germline ends came to 19 bases. In germline, CDR1 is MDHEN, CDR2 SYDVKM. This CDR3 spans 17 amino acids. The CDR3 loop reads CASSLNRAKGDYTEAFF. The CDR3, as DNA: TGTGCCAGCAGTTTAAACAGGGCAAAGGGGGACTACACTGAAGCTTTCTTT.

The CDR3 sequence is CAWGTGHSSGNTIYF. DNA for the CDR3: TGTGCCTGGGGGACAGGTCATAGCTCTGGAAACACCATATATTTT. This chain uses TRBV30 with TRBJ1-3, with 8 positions matching TRBD1. Germline-derived CDR1 and CDR2 are GTSNPN and SVGIG (reference sequence). J was trimmed by 0 bases and V by 5 bases; bases with no gene match: 6. CDR3 length equals 15 residues. Filled out from reference TRBV30 and TRBJ1-3, the complete variable domain reads SQTIHQWPATLVQPVGSPLSLECTVEGTSNPNLYWYRQAAGRGLQLLFYSVGIGQISSEVPQNLSASRPQDRQFILSSKKLLLSDSGFYLCAWGTGHSSGNTIYFGEGSWLTVV.

In its sample, this clonotype was seen many times. The chain recombines TRBV7-2 with TRBJ1-5; D remains unclear. This CDR3 spans 12 amino acids. Germline CDR1 and CDR2: SGHTA and FQGNSA. V was clipped by 2 bases and J by 3 bases, with 2 bases between them. CDR3 DNA: TGTGCCAGCAGCTTAAACAATCAGCCCCAGCATTTT. This codes for CASSLNNQPQHF.